The present T cell receptor beta chain was sequenced within a study of T-cell reconstitution after alpha-beta-depleted transplantation in children (dated by TCRdb to about 2016). About the full investigation: Using TCR repertoire profiling, the study quantitatively followed how T-cell immune reconstitution unfolded in children after TCRalphabeta/CD19-depleted allogeneic hematopoietic cell transplantation. General study outcomes and caveats: In some patients, the high TCRbeta diversity seen at day 60 was put down to recipient T cells and intrathymic progenitors that had survived conditioning. Over the following months the frequencies of hyperexpanded clones went down, and after one year T-cell counts and TCRbeta diversity were mostly credited to newly produced T cells. Apparently early alphabetaT-cell count recovery about two months after transplant reportedly relied on only several hundred rapidly expanded clones derived from non-depleted graft cells.

The time point label, as the study defines it: day 60 (about 2 months) after transplantation. In light of the paper, this sample's treatment or condition label describes: allogeneic hematopoietic cell transplantation with graft depleted of TCRalphabeta T cells and CD19 B cells. The transplant recipients were children given TCRalphabeta/CD19-depleted allogeneic hematopoietic cell grafts. The germline V end is reduced by 3 bases and the J end by 4 bases; junction bases left unmatched: 15. Counted from cysteine to phenylalanine, this CDR3 has 18 amino acids. Only the CDR3 portion is preserved as DNA: 54 bases, with reading frame beginning at the first base. Based on the germline V gene, the CDR1 and CDR2 sequences are MGHRA and YSYEKL. Libraries came from PCR. Sequencing used an Illumina HiSeq 2500. TCR library preparation used molecular barcoding, with unique molecular identifiers applied to normalize quantification of the TCRbeta repertoire. In TCRdb, the public reads were trimmed at Q25 with fastp and aligned with MiXCR, with productive beta chains retained. One record per CDR3 amino acid sequence lists the most common genes and DNA. For this sample there are 6,500 to 10,000 distinct CDR3 sequences; around 17% appear just once. The top ten hold 88% of the sample.

At least ten counts were recorded for this clonotype. Its antigen remains undetermined. The record has no base qualities; no much larger clone is one base away. This specimen consisted of PBMCs, mostly from graft donor cells, obtained 60 days after TCRalphabeta/CD19-depleted stem cell transplant. The rearranged segments are TRBV4-1 and TRBJ2-5, and 9 bases in between align with TRBD1. The sequence was obtained from a girl under three years old who had a stem cell transplant for combined immunodeficiency, so the T cells may come from the graft donor. The DNA sequence reads TGCGCCAGCAGCCAGTATACTAGGGACAGGGTGGCGAGAGAGACCCAGTACTTC. Its amino acids are CASSQYTRDRVARETQYF.